A selection of T cell receptor beta chains follows, all from one sample in a study of cytomegalovirus exposure and HLA in healthy donors. Produced via immunoSEQ multiplex PCR; TCRdb's table is partial and in-frame only. The sample yields 78,000 or so clones, 90% to 96% seen once. Input material: PBMCs. These receptors originate from a man aged 18 to 29 in good health and CMV-seropositive. The CDR3 runs from the conserved cysteine through the conserved F or W. A D gene is named only where the DNA matches it firmly. For some rows the clone size is stated as once, few or many, or as a class when expanded; others skip it.

v_gene	j_gene	len	abundance	d_gene	CDR3nt	CDR3aa
TRBV5-1	TRBJ2-2	15	NA	TRBD2	TGCGCCAGCAGGGGACTAGCGGGGAACACCGGGGAGCTGTTTTTT	CASRGLAGNTGELFF
TRBV5-1	TRBJ1-3	16	NA	NA	TGCGCCAGCAGCACCGGACACCCTACCTCTGGAAACACCATATATTTT	CASSTGHPTSGNTIYF
TRBV7-9	TRBJ1-4	14	NA	TRBD1	TGTGCCAGCAGCTTGACAGGGTCGGGTGAAAAACTGTTTTTT	CASSLTGSGEKLFF
TRBV7-9	TRBJ2-7	12	once	NA	TGTGCCAGCCGCCAAGCCCCCTACGAGCAGTACTTC	CASRQAPYEQYF
TRBV9	TRBJ2-3	15	NA	NA	TGTGCCAGCAGCGCGCCCGTAGGTAGCGGAGATACGCAGTATTTT	CASSAPVGSGDTQYF
TRBV15	TRBJ1-1	16	NA	TRBD1	TGTGCCACCAGCAGAGATAGAGGACAGGGAAGGACTGAAGCTTTCTTT	CATSRDRGQGRTEAFF
TRBV30	TRBJ2-4	16	NA	NA	TGTGCCTGGAGTCCGACCTCGGTGGAGATTAAAAACATTCAGTACTTC	CAWSPTSVEIKNIQYF
TRBV27	TRBJ1-2	12	NA	TRBD1	TGTGCCAGCAGAACAGGGGACTCTGGCTACACCTTC	CASRTGDSGYTF
TRBV6-1	TRBJ2-1	12	NA	NA	TGTGCCAGCAGTTTCTCCCTAAAAGAGCAGTTCTTC	CASSFSLKEQFF
TRBV7-9	TRBJ2-3	16	NA	TRBD2	TGTGCCAGCAGGGGCGGGACTAGCGGTCTCACAGATACGCAGTATTTT	CASRGGTSGLTDTQYF
TRBV29-1	TRBJ2-7	13	NA	TRBD1	TGCAGCGTTGACCGGGACAGGGACCACGAGCAGTACTTC	CSVDRDRDHEQYF
TRBV11-2	TRBJ2-7	14	NA	TRBD1	TGTGCCAGCAGCCCCGGGACAGGGGCCTACGAGCAGTACTTC	CASSPGTGAYEQYF
TRBV18	TRBJ1-5	21	NA	NA	TGTGCCAGCTCACACACCCAGATTCTGAGACCCCAAAGGGAGGACAATCAGCCCCAGCATTTT	CASSHTQILRPQREDNQPQHF
TRBV5-1	TRBJ2-2	13	NA	NA	TGCGCCAGCCGACAGGATATCACCGGGGAGCTGTTTTTT	CASRQDITGELFF
TRBV30	TRBJ1-5	14	NA	NA	TGTGCCTGGAGTGAGGGGGTCGCGGGTCAGCCCCAGCATTTT	CAWSEGVAGQPQHF
TRBV5-4	TRBJ1-2	14	NA	TRBD1	TGTGCCACCGCCGCAGGGGGCCCTAACTATGGCTACACCTTC	CATAAGGPNYGYTF
TRBV18	TRBJ1-4	17	NA	NA	TGTGCCAGCTCACCATCACGCCCCGGGATCAGGAATGAAAAACTGTTTTTT	CASSPSRPGIRNEKLFF
TRBV11-2	TRBJ1-1	15	NA	NA	TGTGCCAGCAGCTTTATCCCGGGAGAGAACACTGAAGCTTTCTTT	CASSFIPGENTEAFF
TRBV6-5	TRBJ2-1	11	NA	NA	TGTGCCAGCAGCCAGGGCAATGAGCAGTTCTTC	CASSQGNEQFF
TRBV7-2	TRBJ2-5	15	NA	NA	TGTGCCAGCAGCATGACTCGTAGCGTTGGAGAGACCCAGTACTTC	CASSMTRSVGETQYF
TRBV19	TRBJ2-2	14	NA	NA	TGTGCCAGTAGTATAGCGGAGTGGACCGGGGAGCTGTTTTTT	CASSIAEWTGELFF
TRBV9	TRBJ2-5	15	NA	NA	TGTGCCAGCAGCCCCCGGGACTTCACCCAAGAGACCCAGTACTTC	CASSPRDFTQETQYF
TRBV27	TRBJ1-5	13	NA	NA	TGTGCCAGCAGACGAGGACAGAATCAGCCCCAGCATTTT	CASRRGQNQPQHF
TRBV6-5	TRBJ2-1	12	NA	NA	TGTGCCAGCAGTTACCGAGGCAATGAGCAGTTCTTC	CASSYRGNEQFF
TRBV2	TRBJ2-3	21	NA	TRBD1	TGTGCCAGCACTGACCTTATTGTTGACCCGGACAGGGGAGGCACCACAGATACGCAGTATTTT	CASTDLIVDPDRGGTTDTQYF
TRBV9	TRBJ2-1	14	NA	NA	TGTGCCAGCAGCGTACCGGGACTCCAAAATGAGCAGTTCTTC	CASSVPGLQNEQFF
TRBV10-2	TRBJ2-4	16	NA	NA	TGCGCCAGCAGTGATGTGCGGACTGGGAAAAAAAACATTCAGTACTTC	CASSDVRTGKKNIQYF
TRBV5-1	TRBJ2-3	17	NA	TRBD2	TGCGCCAGCAGCTTGGAAGGACTAGCTATGAGCACAGATACGCAGTATTTT	CASSLEGLAMSTDTQYF
TRBV27	TRBJ2-7	13	few	NA	TGTGCCAGCAGCGGGTTAGCCGGCTACGAGCAGTACTTC	CASSGLAGYEQYF
TRBV25-1	TRBJ2-2	14	NA	TRBD2	TGTGCCAGCAGTATAAGCGGGAGGGCCGGGGAGCTGTTTTTT	CASSISGRAGELFF
TRBV29-1	TRBJ2-1	16	NA	NA	TGCAGCGTTGAAGACCCCGGGAGAAGCACCTACAATGAGCAGTTCTTC	CSVEDPGRSTYNEQFF
TRBV2	TRBJ1-6	14	NA	NA	TGTGCCAGCAATCCGGGTTTTTTGGATTCACCCCTCCACTTT	CASNPGFLDSPLHF
TRBV10-3	TRBJ1-3	15	NA	NA	TGTGCCATCAGCGACACCGGAAAGTTGGGAAACACCATATATTTT	CAISDTGKLGNTIYF
TRBV15	TRBJ2-7	15	NA	NA	TGTGCCACCAGCAGAGAAATAGGGGGGGGGTACGAGCAGTACTTC	CATSREIGGGYEQYF
TRBV30	TRBJ2-7	15	NA	NA	TGTGCCTGGAGCCTTTGGGCAGGTGATTCCTACGAGCAGTACTTC	CAWSLWAGDSYEQYF
TRBV7-2	TRBJ1-2	15	NA	TRBD1	TGTGCCAGCAGCTTAACGGGGCAGGGGGCGTATGGCTACACCTTC	CASSLTGQGAYGYTF
TRBV19	TRBJ2-7	15	NA	NA	TGTGCCAGTAGTAGCTTTACTAGAGGTTTCTACGAGCAGTACTTC	CASSSFTRGFYEQYF
TRBV27	TRBJ2-1	15	NA	TRBD2	TGTGCCAGCAGTTCAACGGGACTAGCGTACAATGAGCAGTTCTTC	CASSSTGLAYNEQFF
TRBV5-1	TRBJ1-2	13	NA	NA	TGCGCCAGCAGCTTTGGAGGGGAGGATGGCTACACCTTC	CASSFGGEDGYTF
TRBV19	TRBJ2-7	13	NA	NA	TGTGCCAGTAGTGGGGGCTCTTTCTACGAGCAGTACTTC	CASSGGSFYEQYF
TRBV7-3	TRBJ2-1	14	NA	NA	TGTGCCAGCAGCTTTATTTCGGGAACCAATGAGCAGTTCTTC	CASSFISGTNEQFF
TRBV10-3	TRBJ1-2	17	NA	TRBD1	TGTGCCATCAGGACTAGCCCGGGACAGGGTATAAACTATGGCTACACCTTC	CAIRTSPGQGINYGYTF
TRBV6-6	TRBJ2-1	14	NA	NA	TGTGCCAGCAGTTCCCTGACAGTAAACAATGAGCAGTTCTTC	CASSSLTVNNEQFF
TRBV6-5	TRBJ1-2	14	NA	NA	TGTGCCAGCAGTTACGGTCCGGGGAACTATGGCTACACCTTC	CASSYGPGNYGYTF
TRBV5-4	TRBJ2-1	11	NA	NA	TGTGCCAGCAGCCTGGGCGTTGAGCAGTTCTTC	CASSLGVEQFF
TRBV30	TRBJ1-1	13	NA	TRBD1	TGTGCCCATGACAGGGGAGGGGGCACTGAAGCTTTCTTT	CAHDRGGGTEAFF
TRBV25-1	TRBJ2-7	12	few	NA	TGTGCCAGCAGTGAAACGGTCTACGAGCAGTACTTC	CASSETVYEQYF
TRBV6-4	TRBJ2-1	18	NA	TRBD2	TGTGCCAGCAGTGACTCGAGGACTAGCGAGAGCTCCTACAATGAGCAGTTCTTC	CASSDSRTSESSYNEQFF
TRBV6-1	TRBJ2-5	17	NA	TRBD2	TGTGCCAGCAGTGAAGGTTGGCTGGCGGGAGGTAAAGAGACCCAGTACTTC	CASSEGWLAGGKETQYF
TRBV7-9	TRBJ2-3	16	NA	TRBD2	TGTGCCAGCAGCCGCGCAACTAGCGGGAGCACAGATACGCAGTATTTT	CASSRATSGSTDTQYF
TRBV27	TRBJ1-3	14	NA	NA	TGTGCCAGCAGGGTCGGGCGGGATGGAAACACCATATATTTT	CASRVGRDGNTIYF
TRBV9	TRBJ1-4	16	NA	TRBD1	TGTGCCAGCAGCGTTTACGGGACAGGGGAAAATGAAAAACTGTTTTTT	CASSVYGTGENEKLFF